What follows are 14 T cell receptor beta chains derived from one specimen sequenced in a study of cytomegalovirus exposure and HLA in healthy donors. Primers included in the PCR were 60 Vbeta and 13 Jbeta primers. Sequenced by immunoSEQ multiplex PCR; TCRdb stores in-frame clones only, minus some. The data contain approximately 130,000 clones, 75% to 85% of them singletons. The sequenced sample consisted of PBMCs. Receptors were obtained from a woman in her 50s in good health and CMV-seropositive.

The chain links TRBV6-5 to TRBJ1-2; 10 nucleotides agree with TRBD1. V was pared by 0 bases and J by 4 bases, with 2 bases of the junction left unmatched. The CDR3 is 15 residues long. The germline gives CDR1 MNHEY, CDR2 SVGAGI. The CDR3 DNA reads as TGTGCCAGCAGTTACTCGGGGACAGGGGCCTATGGCTACACCTTC. Its protein is CASSYSGTGAYGYTF.

The chain combines TRBV7-2 with TRBJ1-3; possible D gene TRBD1, 6 bases. This CDR3 contains 15 residues. Per the germline V gene, CDR1 is SGHTA and CDR2 is FQGNSA. Trimming took 3 bases from V and 0 from J, leaving 9 bases between them. The CDR3 reads CASSFRDNSGNTIYF. The CDR3 DNA sequence: TGTGCCAGCAGCTTCCGGGACAACTCTGGAAACACCATATATTTT.

The chain couples TRBV7-9 to TRBJ2-1; no firm D call. The germline V and J ends were trimmed by 5 bases and 8 bases, with 13 bases remaining between them. This CDR3 contains 13 residues. CDR1 and CDR2 from the germline V gene are SEHNR and FQNEAQ (reference sequence). CDR3 DNA: TGTGCCAGCAGCAGCTATGCTTCGGATGAGCAGTTCTTC. Its protein is CASSSYASDEQFF.

The chain employs TRBV5-1 and TRBJ2-3; D may be TRBD1 (5 bases). Germline CDR1 and CDR2: SGHRS and YFSETQ. V shed 0 bases and J shed 12 bases, with 14 bases lying between them. The CDR3 is made up of 13 amino acids. DNA for the CDR3: TGCGCCAGCAGCTTGGAGGGGCCCGACCCACAGTATTTT. The encoded protein is CASSLEGPDPQYF.

The chain combines TRBV6-6 with TRBJ2-7; TRBD2 agrees at 7 bases. Germline trimming cut 8 bases from V and 3 bases from J; bases unmatched to any gene: 10. The germline V gene encodes CDR1 MNHNY and CDR2 SVGAGI (reference sequence). There are 14 residues in the CDR3. The CDR3 sequence is CASGSGTIFYEQYF. For the CDR3, the DNA is TGTGCCAGCGGGTCCGGGACTATCTTCTACGAGCAGTACTTC.

Here the CDR3 reads CASSYRQGGNQPQHF. CDR3 coding DNA: TGTGCCAGCAGCTACCGACAGGGAGGCAATCAGCCCCAGCATTTT. The rearrangement links TRBV7-8 to TRBJ1-5; 7 nucleotides match TRBD1. The CDR3 has 15 amino acids. With 4 bases clipped from V and 2 bases from J, the junction kept 5 bases outside the gene matches. Germline V gene sequence: CDR1 SGHVS, CDR2 FQNEAQ.

The V call is TRBV9, the J call TRBJ2-7; D may be TRBD2 (6 bases). The CDR3 has 14 amino acids. V shed 3 bases and J shed 6 bases, with 16 bases lying between them. Germline CDR1 is SGDLS and CDR2 is YYNGEE. The CDR3 is CASSGGGFESEQYF. In nucleotides, the CDR3 is TGTGCCAGCAGCGGAGGAGGGTTTGAGTCCGAGCAGTACTTC.

The CDR3 loop reads CASRSRQGVYGYTF. CDR3 in DNA: TGTGCCAGTAGGTCCCGACAGGGGGTCTATGGCTACACCTTC. The J gene is TRBJ1-2, the V gene TRBV19; TRBD1 matches 9 bases. V lost 6 bases, J lost 4 bases, and 6 bases stayed unmatched. The CDR3 is made up of 14 amino acids. Germline V gene data show CDR1 as LNHDA and CDR2 as SQIVND (reference sequence).

The genes are TRBV18 and TRBJ2-3, with 7 bases matching TRBD2. From germline, CDR1 is KGHSH and CDR2 LQKENI. The length of the CDR3 is 15 residues. Trimming took 3 bases from V and 2 from J; bases not matched to a gene: 5. The CDR3 region is CASSPLAEATDTQYF. The CDR3 DNA is TGTGCCAGCTCACCGCTAGCGGAGGCCACAGATACGCAGTATTTT. Supplemented by reference TRBV18 and TRBJ2-3, the full variable domain reads NAGVMQNPRHLVRRRGQEARLRCSPMKGHSHVYWYRQLPEEGLKFMVYLQKENIIDESGMPKERFSAEFPKEGPSILRIQQVVRGDSAAYFCASSPLAEATDTQYFGPGTRLTVL.

CDR3 sequence reads: CASTLGRGGTGELFF. As DNA, the CDR3 is TGTGCCAGCACCCTAGGACGGGGGGGCACCGGGGAGCTGTTTTTT. This chain uses TRBV6-5 with TRBJ2-2; 8 bases are a match to TRBD2. With V trimmed by 7 bases and J by 4 bases, 8 bases remained unmatched. Germline lookup yields CDR1 MNHEY and CDR2 SVGAGI. The CDR3 covers 15 residues.

A few counts support this clone. The genes are TRBV18 and TRBJ2-3; 9 nucleotides align to TRBD1. The ends lost 5 bases at V and 1 base at J; junction bases unmatched: 4. CDR1 and CDR2 (germline): KGHSH, LQKENI. CDR3 length: 15 residues. CDR3 residues: CASSYRGRGTDTQYF. CDR3 coding DNA: TGTGCCAGCTCATACAGGGGGCGCGGCACAGATACGCAGTATTTT.

J is TRBJ2-1 and V is TRBV7-3, with D maybe TRBD2 (6 bases). Trimming took off 4 bases at V and 7 bases at J, with 14 bases between the two ends. This CDR3 is 14 amino acids long. Germline loops: CDR1 SGHTA, CDR2 FQGTGA. CDR3 bases: TGTGCCAGCAGCTCACATCGGGGAGGTAATGAGCAGTTCTTC. Its translation: CASSSHRGGNEQFF.

This clone appeared once. The J gene is TRBJ2-1, the V gene TRBV4-3, with D possibly TRBD2 on 5 matching bases. Germline CDR1 and CDR2: LGHNA and YSLEER. Trimming pared 1 base from V and 10 bases from J, leaving 11 bases between. The CDR3 is 13 residues long. The CDR3 here is CASSQGERREQFF. In DNA, the CDR3 is TGCGCCAGCAGCCAAGGGGAGCGTCGGGAGCAGTTCTTC.

Regarding this clone: This CDR3 is also generated by other DNA sequences in the sample. V and J are TRBV5-1 and TRBJ2-5; weak D call: TRBD1 (6 bases). The germline gives CDR1 SGHRS, CDR2 YFSETQ. The CDR3 is 13 amino acids. V lost 0 bases and J lost 4, with 7 bases in between. Here the CDR3 DNA reads TGCGCCAGCAGCTTGGGAGGGGGAGAGACCCAGTACTTC. Residues: CASSLGGGETQYF. Looking up the rest from reference TRBV5-1 and TRBJ2-5 gives the full variable domain: KAGVTQTPRYLIKTRGQQVTLSCSPISGHRSVSWYQQTPGQGLQFLFEYFSETQRNKGNFPGRFSGRQFSNSRSEMNVSTLELGDSALYLCASSLGGGETQYFGPGTRLLVL.